Sequencing of this T cell receptor beta chain was carried out in a study of shared clonotypes between healthy human individuals. Looking at the study overall: Each donor's CD8 memory used one plate, CD8 naive two, each CD4 subset three. Findings of the study overall: Compared with memory subsets, naive subsets generally had larger estimated richness. The study drew on few donors, limiting represented genetic and exposure-history diversity.

V trimming: 1 base; J trimming: 2 bases; junction bases outside the gene matches: 6. The germline gives CDR1 MGHRA, CDR2 YSYEKL. This CDR3 has 16 residues. As to this clone: The antigen remains unidentified.

Researchers partitioned CD4+ cells into CD45RA+ naive and CD45RA-negative memory subsets. Produced via immunoSEQ multiplex PCR; TCRdb's table is partial and in-frame only. The data show 1.6 million or so clones, 97% to 99% seen once. The chain uses TRBV4-1 and TRBJ2-3, with TRBD1 matching 7 bases. The sequenced sample was naive CD4+ T cells sorted from blood. Indicated subset: CD45RA+ positively selected. This TCR derives from a man aged 30-40 years in good health. The chain's CDR3 is CASSQVTGVDTDTQYF. The CDR3 coding sequence is TGCGCCAGCAGCCAAGTTACAGGGGTGGACACAGATACGCAGTATTTT.